The sequence of this TCR beta chain was determined in a study of T cells expressing NK-cell markers. Study overall: Just one sequenced donor of eight was HCMV-seronegative, while seven were seropositive.

Details on this clonotype: What it recognizes is unknown.

The germline gives CDR1 SNHLY, CDR2 FYNNEI. The CDR3 loop spans 13 amino acids. TCRdb re-called the 5' RACE reads; every CDR3 protein appears as one record, without DNA. Its table lists about 300,000 distinct CDR3 sequences. Broader study findings: Dominance of the CD3+CD56-NKG2C+ fraction by these clonotypes also held in several donors.

The clonotype comes from a woman aged 18 to 75 in good health. The V and J genes are TRBV2 and TRBJ1-6. Sequenced: blood T cells: a sorted CD56 or NKG2C T cell subset, CD4+ or CD8+ T cells, or bulk PBMC T cells (not recorded which). The CDR3 is CASRNDDIMALHF.